This TCR beta chain derives from a study of PD-L1 blockade in urothelial cancer (dated by TCRdb to 2017 to 2019). Broadly, across the study: Therapy was started in the mid-2010s for all patients, and atezolizumab 1,200 mg was administered intravenously every 3 weeks. About 90% of the roughly 29 patients were identified as males with urothelial cancer of bladder origin, and a prior smoking history was reported by 18 of 29 patients. Patients had an ECOG performance status of 0 or 1 and had received between 0 and 3 prior chemotherapy regimens. Blood samples were analyzed at two time points: 3 weeks after treatment start (second dose) and 6 weeks after treatment start. Blood samples gave median yields of approximately 130,000 T cells and more than 80,000 unique TCRs, along with a median clonality of about 0.084. The study was an exploratory multi-omic analysis of somatic, immune and clinical correlates of response to PD-L1 blockade with atezolizumab in urothelial cancer. Pretreatment tumor samples and matched peripheral blood, collected serially before and after atezolizumab treatment, underwent TCR sequencing. Durable clinical benefit meant progression-free survival longer than 6 months, and TCR features were also tested against progression-free and overall survival. In the same patients, whole exome sequencing and RNA sequencing of pretreatment tumors were performed in addition to TCR sequencing. About 10 patients reached durable clinical benefit, while 20 patients did not. Pretreatment blood TCR-seq was available for 30 or so patients, at least one posttreatment blood collection was obtained for around 25 patients, and tumor TCR-seq was available for around 25 patients. Results and caveats for the whole study, not just this receptor: Among patients with durable benefit, tumor-associated TCR clones showed greater expansion in peripheral blood 3 weeks after treatment started (n ≈ 23, p = 0.022). Because of the small sample size (n of about 30) and the many exploratory analyses performed, the results are intended to be regarded as hypothesis-generating. A pretreatment peripheral blood TCR clonality below the median was linked to improved progression-free and overall survival.

The cohort comprised more than 25 patients with locally advanced or metastatic urothelial carcinoma treated at Memorial Sloan Kettering on a trial protocol. Peripheral blood mononuclear cells were collected pretreatment and during treatment, at between 1 and 8 total time points per patient. The Qiagen DNeasy Blood extraction kit was used to purify genomic DNA from total PBMCs and from tumor samples. Collected pretreatment and during treatment, PBMCs were isolated and stored as previously described. With regard to this clone: The antigen this receptor binds is unknown. Base qualities were left out, and no much larger clone turns up one base away.

The germline V gene supplies CDR1 SGHTS and CDR2 YDEGEE. The CDR3 measures 14 amino acids from cysteine to phenylalanine. Only CDR3 DNA remains: 42 bases, in frame from the first base. V trim: 6 bases; J trim: 6 bases; unmatched bases: 6. Synthetic TCR analog templates were spiked into each PCR so that absolute template abundance could be estimated from read counts. TCRbeta CDR3 regions were amplified from genomic DNA with bias-controlled V and J gene primers using the immunoSEQ assay. Sequencing of rearranged TCRbeta segments was performed at approximately 20X coverage. For the original study's pipeline: Sequencing errors were corrected by clustering, and CDR3s were annotated against IMGT so that V, D and J genes could be assigned. Downstream analyses used only productive TCRbeta rearrangements, leaving out any out-of-frame or stop-codon sequences. Clonality was calculated as one minus the Shannon entropy normalized by the log of the number of unique productive sequences. Clones differing between time points or between blood and tumor were identified using Fisher's exact test with Benjamini-Hochberg correction, with an adjusted p below 0.01 applied as the threshold. Held by TCRdb, this immuneACCESS table contains in-frame sequences only and omits some clones. Under half of the omission traces to an unresolved V gene where checked; the cause of the rest is unknown. The V and J calls and clone size were taken over from that table, and D and trimming were inferred from the DNA. The sample table lists about 82,000 clones, about 80% of them with a count of one. The ten biggest clones cover more than 9% of the sample.

The input for sequencing was PBMCs, taken around atezolizumab (anti-PD-L1) treatment. Recombination connected TRBV5-8 to TRBJ2-2; 9 of the junction bases match TRBD1. The TCR originated in a man aged 65 to 85 with urothelial cancer. The nucleotides are TGTGCCAGCAACCGGGACAGGGTTTCCGGGGAGCTGTTTTTT. Translated, this gives CASNRDRVSGELFF.